This T cell receptor beta chain originates from a study of blood T cells in healthy people across ages (dated by TCRdb to between 2015 and 2017). For the wider study: In model experiments, template switching captured roughly one uniquely barcoded TCR beta cDNA molecule for every two T cells. For two donors (one aged 18 to 30 and one aged 80 or older), the study analyzed two additional independent replicas of 1 million unique cDNA reads from the same blood draw. Donors of different ages were randomly distributed across sequencing lanes to avoid experimental bias. The donors were split into four age groups: young (average approximately 16 years), middle-aged (roughly 39), aged (more than 55) and long-lived (roughly 88). The study measured age-related changes in TCR beta repertoire diversity using deep sequencing normalized with unique cDNA molecular identifiers. General study outcomes and caveats: Observed TCR beta diversity correlated strongly with the percentage of naive T cells measured by flow cytometry. Compared with the aged group, the long-lived group had more naive CD4+ T cells, fewer expanded clones and increased TCR diversity, suggesting age selection. Conclusive comparison of naive and antigen-experienced compartments was prevented by the profiling of bulk unsorted PBMCs. Donor CMV infection status was unknown, potentially confounding age-related changes in expanded clonotypes. Estimates of total diversity based on one million sequenced T cells were considered lower bounds and underestimates. Observed TCR beta diversity per million T cells fell roughly linearly with age, and a significant reduction was already apparent by age around 40.

CDR1 and CDR2 (DFQATT, SNEGSKA) derive from the germline V gene (reference sequence). The CDR3 holds 14 amino acids from the cysteine to the phenylalanine. The entry retains the CDR3 DNA only, 42 bases that are in frame from base 1. Remarks on this clonotype: It has no known antigen specificity. At one end the junction does not follow the germline gene, possibly because of a read error.

Donors were under 40 systemically healthy Caucasian individuals from Russia aged roughly 6 to 95 years. Each donor gave roughly 11 milliliters of peripheral blood, drawn into EDTA-treated Vacutainer tubes. Ficoll-Paque density-gradient centrifugation was used to isolate PBMCs, with at least 6.5 million per sample. Trizol reagent was used to extract total RNA from PBMCs, with at least 5 micrograms per sample. For every donor, an aliquot of PBMCs went through flow cytometry to measure the percentages of naive CD45RAhigh/CD27high T cells. Library preparation used 5' RACE. This sample was sequenced with an Illumina HiSeq 2500. A second roughly 7 to 11 cycle PCR used a sample-barcoded 5' primer and a J-beta primer mix. A template-switch 5' adaptor carrying 12 random nucleotides introduced a unique molecular identifier onto each TCR beta cDNA molecule. At least 2.5 million CDR3-containing paired-end reads were obtained from each sample. The Mint cDNA synthesis kit, primed by a TRBC-specific oligonucleotide, was used to synthesize first-strand cDNA from all RNA. After uracil-DNA glycosylase treatment, a first 18-cycle PCR used universal primers M1SS and BC2_uni_R on all cDNA. Per the authors' processing: Normalization of each sample was performed by random selection of 1 million high-quality reads, each carrying a distinct molecular identifier. Instead of being binned into consensus sequences, reads with shared molecular identifiers were discarded. MiTCR, set to a Q25 quality threshold and the strictest error-elimination algorithm, was used for CDR3 identification, clonotype clustering and error correction. A nonparametric unseen species model with Euler transformation was used to estimate a lower bound on total TCR beta diversity. TCRdb reworked the public reads: Q25 trimming with fastp, MiXCR clone assembly, productive beta chains retained. Rows with one shared CDR3 protein collapse into an entry with the most common genes and DNA. The V and J calls reflect TCRdb's pipeline rather than the authors' work. Across this sample there are about 640,000 distinct CDR3 sequences, with approximately 50% seen only once. Roughly 34% of the sample belongs to the ten largest clones.

The TCR was taken from a man aged 60 to 69 in good health. The rearrangement combines TRBV20-1 with TRBJ1-1; 7 central bases correspond to TRBD1. Sequencing input: blood. CDR3 reads: CCARAPTGIPEAFF. The DNA is TGCTGTGCTAGAGCGCCGACAGGGATCCCTGAAGCTTTCTTT.